The 19 T cell receptor beta chains below all came from one sample that was sequenced in a study of T cell repertoires in cytomegalovirus infection. TCRdb passed the reads through MiXCR, listing each CDR3 protein once. The table has 490,000 or so distinct CDR3 sequences, 11% seen once. Sample: PBMCs. Receptors originate from a human donor in good health (CMV status not recorded). Some clones in this sample may be carry-over from other donors' samples.

In this sample, this clonotype turned up many times. The chain combines TRBV27 with TRBJ2-3; possibly TRBD1 or TRBD2 for D (5 bases each). Germline V gives CDR1 MNHEY, CDR2 SMNVEV (reference sequence). This CDR3 is built from 16 residues. Deletions cut 2 bases from V and 2 bases from J, with 14 bases between. The CDR3 coding sequence is TGTGCCAGCAGTTTAGAGGGGAGATGGGACACAGATACGCAGTATTTT. Protein: CASSLEGRWDTDTQYF.

This clonotype appeared many times. The rearrangement links TRBV12-3 or TRBV12-4 to TRBJ1-2; no firm D call. Deletions cut 4 bases from V and 7 bases from J, with 7 bases between. The CDR3 has 11 residues. In DNA form, the CDR3 reads TGTGCCAGCAGTTGGGCCGGTGGCTACACCTTC. Its protein product is CASSWAGGYTF.

This clonotype was observed at least ten times. The rearrangement uses TRBV7-8 and TRBJ1-5, with a weak D call TRBD1 (5 bases). V dropped 1 base and J dropped 5 bases, with 15 bases sitting between them. Germline V lookup: CDR1 SGHVS, CDR2 FQNEAQ. The CDR3 sequence is 16 residues long. The CDR3 sequence is CASSLGRGRPDQPQHF. The CDR3 nucleotides read TGTGCCAGCAGCTTAGGAAGGGGCAGACCAGATCAGCCCCAGCATTTT.

This clonotype is judged medium-sized. This chain connects TRBV7-2 to TRBJ2-3, with TRBD2 matching 10 bases. Per germline, CDR1 SGHTA and CDR2 FQGNSA. Losses at the gene ends were 4 bases for V and 2 bases for J; bases not matched to a gene: 6. The CDR3 is 16 amino acids. The CDR3 loop reads CASSSGLADHTDTQYF. The CDR3 bases are TGTGCCAGCAGCTCTGGACTAGCGGACCACACAGATACGCAGTATTTT.

This clonotype has at least ten counts. One end of the junction varies from germline; a read error may be responsible. The chain has TRBV11-3 and TRBJ1-2; perhaps TRBD1 as D (6 bases). This CDR3 has 9 residues. Germline V CDR1 and CDR2: SGHNT, YENEEA. The chain's CDR3 is CASSLYRDF. DNA for the CDR3: TGTGCCAGCAGCTTATACAGGGACTTC.

This clonotype was counted at least ten times. This chain connects TRBV7-3 to TRBJ2-4, with 12 positions matching TRBD2. V was clipped by 5 bases and J by 10 bases; unmatched bases: 3. The germline V gene encodes CDR1 SGHTA and CDR2 FQGTGA. The CDR3 consists of 13 residues. This CDR3 reads CASSAGLAGIQYF. The DNA of the CDR3 is TGTGCCAGCAGCGCGGGACTAGCGGGTATTCAGTACTTC.

The table lists this clonotype with a few counts. The gene calls are TRBV9 and TRBJ2-3, with TRBD2 matching 10 bases. The junction had 5 bases not matched to a gene; V was cut back by 4 bases and J by 0 bases. CDR1 and CDR2 from the germline V gene are SGDLS and YYNGEE. The CDR3 loop spans 16 amino acids. CDR3 sequence (DNA): TGTGCCAGCAGCTTCGCTAGCGGGGGCAGCACAGATACGCAGTATTTT. This codes for CASSFASGGSTDTQYF.

This clonotype was observed at least ten times. V is TRBV5-6 and J is TRBJ1-2; the D is unclear. In germline, CDR1 is SGHDT, CDR2 YYEEEE. Trimming shortened V by 4 bases and J by 2 bases, and 15 bases separated the two germline ends. This CDR3 region has 15 residues. CDR3 in DNA: TGTGCCAGCAGCCCCGTTGAGGGCGTAAACTATGGCTACACCTTC. Translation: CASSPVEGVNYGYTF.

In its sample, this clonotype was seen many times. This chain uses TRBV10-2 with TRBJ2-7; possibly TRBD1 for D (5 bases). The CDR3 is 12 amino acids. V lost 7 bases and J lost 2, with 9 bases in between. CDR1 WSHSY and CDR2 SAAADI come from the germline V gene. The DNA for the CDR3 is TGCGCCAGCAATAGGGGAACCTACGAGCAGTACTTC. It encodes CASNRGTYEQYF.

This clonotype was detected many times. As DNA, the CDR3 is TGTGCCAGCAGTTTACTCGGGACCCTTGCCTCACCCCTCCACTTT. Translation gives CASSLLGTLASPLHF. This chain links TRBV12-3 or TRBV12-4 with TRBJ1-6; D is perhaps TRBD1 (5 bases). The CDR3 loop spans 15 amino acids. Trimming pared 2 bases from V and 10 bases from J, leaving 15 bases between.

Turning to this clonotype: Compared with germline, one end of the junction differs, possibly owing to a read error. V gene TRBV14 combines with J gene TRBJ2-1; 7 positions match TRBD2. This CDR3 has 12 amino acids. Germline V lookup: CDR1 SGHDN, CDR2 FVKESK. In DNA, the CDR3 is TGTGCCAGCAGCCAAGGCCTAGCGGCGTCCCGCTTC. Protein: CASSQGLAASRF.

This clonotype occurred many times. The rearrangement uses TRBV4-1 and TRBJ1-6; D is unclear. The germline V gene has CDR1 MGHRA and CDR2 YSYEKL. The CDR3 is 13 residues long. V was clipped by 0 bases and J by 14 bases, with 11 bases between them. For the CDR3, the DNA is TGCGCCAGCAGCCAAGAGGTGGGGAAGACCCTCCACTTT. Protein product: CASSQEVGKTLHF.

The chain links TRBV5-5 to TRBJ2-1; possible D gene TRBD2, 8 bases. This CDR3 has 15 residues. V gave up 2 bases and J gave up 10 bases, with 19 bases separating them. Germline CDR1 is SGHKS and CDR2 is YYEKEE (reference sequence). The CDR3 sequence is CASSLWDSGGSEQFF. The DNA of the CDR3 is TGTGCCAGCAGCTTATGGGACAGCGGGGGCTCGGAGCAGTTCTTC.

This clonotype has a count of ten or more. This chain connects TRBV2 to TRBJ2-7; D not resolved. Trimming shortened V by 8 bases and J by 1 base, and 9 bases separated the two germline ends. CDR1 SNHLY and CDR2 FYNNEI come from the germline V gene. This CDR3 is built from 12 residues. CDR3 nucleotides: TGTGCCAGCGGGCAGGAGTCCTACGAGCAGTACTTC. Its translation: CASGQESYEQYF. Looking up the rest from reference TRBV2 and TRBJ2-7 gives the full variable domain: EPEVTQTPSHQVTQMGQEVILRCVPISNHLYFYWYRQILGQKVEFLVSFYNNEISEKSEIFDDQFSVERPDGSNFTLKIRSTKLEDSAMYFCASGQESYEQYFGPGTRLTVT.

This clonotype was observed at least ten times. The CDR3 DNA reads TGTGCCAGGAAAAAGGCTGGGGCCAACGTCCTGACTTTC. Encoded protein: CARKKAGANVLTF. The V and J genes are TRBV7-2 and TRBJ2-6; D unclear. This CDR3 spans 13 amino acids. V lost 9 bases to trimming and J lost 2 bases, with 8 bases between them. Germline assignment: CDR1 SGHTA and CDR2 FQGNSA.

In its sample, this clonotype was seen many times. The gene calls are TRBV2 and TRBJ2-7, with D hard to call. Germline assignment: CDR1 SNHLY and CDR2 FYNNEI. This CDR3 has 14 amino acids. V was cut by 0 bases and J by 2 bases, with 8 bases left in between. CDR3 coding DNA: TGTGCCAGCAGTGAAGCAGGGCTTGCCTACGAGCAGTACTTC. This gives the protein CASSEAGLAYEQYF.

Notes on this clonotype: A junction end diverges from the germline sequence, so it may reflect a read error. The rearrangement uses TRBV6-2 or TRBV6-3 and TRBJ1-1; the D is unclear. CDR1 is MNHEY and CDR2 is SVGEGT in the germline V gene. CDR3 length: 14 amino acids. CDR3 bases: TGTACCAGCAGTTACGGAGGGTATGGCACTGAAGCTTTCTTT. Its translation: CTSSYGGYGTEAFF.

This clonotype was counted many times. The chain couples TRBV7-2 to TRBJ1-5, with D unresolved. Germline V gene sequence: CDR1 SGHTA, CDR2 FQGNSA. The CDR3 is made up of 14 amino acids. The V end was cut by 3 bases, the J end by 0 bases, with 6 bases between. The CDR3 DNA is TGTGCCAGCAGCTTTGGACTTAGCAATCAGCCCCAGCATTTT. It specifies CASSFGLSNQPQHF.

The chain employs TRBV29-1 and TRBJ2-1; no reliable D call. Trimming shortened V by 0 bases and J by 1 base, and 16 bases separated the two germline ends. The CDR3 sequence is 17 residues long. CDR1 and CDR2 (germline): SQVTM, ANQGSEA. The CDR3 loop is CSVEDPRRAFSYNEQFF. The CDR3, as DNA: TGCAGCGTTGAAGACCCCCGGAGAGCGTTTTCCTACAATGAGCAGTTCTTC.